These 28 T cell receptor beta chains were sequenced from one sample in a study of T cells after yellow fever vaccination. Each CDR3 protein is one row after TCRdb ran MiXCR on the 5' RACE reads. The table shows a few hundred thousand distinct CDR3 sequences, with 6.8% occurring only once. The sequencing here drew on PBMCs, taken roughly 47 days after the first yellow fever vaccination. All receptors come from a man between 18 and 29 years old who received the YFV17D yellow fever vaccine.

This clonotype has more than one count but fewer than ten. The chain employs TRBV20-1 and TRBJ2-5, with TRBD2 matching over 11 bases. CDR1 and CDR2 (germline): DFQATT, SNEGSKA (reference sequence). Trimming took 3 bases from V and 1 from J; bases not matched to a gene: 7. The CDR3 runs to 16 residues. CDR3 DNA: TGCAGTGCTAGCCGTACTAGCGGGGGACTCCAAGAGACCCAGTACTTC. Its protein is CSASRTSGGLQETQYF.

This clonotype appeared a few times. This chain uses TRBV20-1 with TRBJ2-3; possibly TRBD2 for D (6 bases). This CDR3 contains 15 residues. Germline CDR1 and CDR2: DFQATT and SNEGSKA (reference sequence). V was pared by 3 bases and J by 0 bases, with 13 bases between. CDR3 sequence (DNA): TGCAGTGCTAGGCGTAGCGGCCCTAGCACAGATACGCAGTATTTT. Translating it yields CSARRSGPSTDTQYF.

The V call is TRBV7-9, the J call TRBJ2-7, with unresolved D. V shed 3 bases and J shed 0 bases, with 6 bases lying between them. Germline CDR1 reads SEHNR; CDR2 reads FQNEAQ (reference sequence). CDR3 length: 13 residues. CDR3 nucleotides: TGTGCCAGCAGCTTGTCCGCCTCCTACGAGCAGTACTTC. Its protein is CASSLSASYEQYF.

The table lists this clonotype with many counts. The V call is TRBV4-2, the J call TRBJ2-4; 8 nucleotides line up with TRBD2. The germline V gene encodes CDR1 LGHNA and CDR2 YNFKEQ. This CDR3 is 13 amino acids long. Trimming cost V 4 bases and J 16 bases; bases outside gene matches: 12. The CDR3 DNA reads as TGTGCCAGCAGCCCGGGGACTAGTGGAATAATATACTTC. Translating it yields CASSPGTSGIIYF.

There are many counts of this clonotype. The chain employs TRBV11-2 and TRBJ2-5; 8 nucleotides match TRBD2. Germline values: CDR1 SGHAT, CDR2 FQNNGV. The V gene end was trimmed by 1 base and the J gene end by 7 bases; junction bases not matched to a gene: 8. The CDR3 length is 15 residues. CDR3 sequence reads: CASSLAGGPIRTQYF. Here the CDR3 DNA reads TGTGCCAGCAGCTTAGCGGGGGGGCCGATTCGGACCCAGTACTTC.

Remarks on this clonotype: One base away lies a much larger clone, so this may be a sequencing read error. This likely comes from a read error, as the CDR3 has no conserved phenylalanine or tryptophan at its end. The CDR3 DNA reads TGCGCCAGCCGCGGACAGGGCTACGAGCAGTACTCC. It codes for CASRGQGYEQYS. J is TRBJ2-7 and V is TRBV5-1, with 8 bases fitting TRBD1. J gave up 3 bases and V 7 bases, and 3 bases lay outside the gene matches. Germline-derived CDR1 and CDR2 are SGHRS and YFSETQ. This CDR3 is 12 amino acids long.

The V and J genes are TRBV19 and TRBJ2-5; a weak D match, TRBD1 (6 bases). The germline V gene encodes CDR1 LNHDA and CDR2 SQIVND (reference sequence). Trimming took off 8 bases at V and 5 bases at J, with 21 bases between the two ends. This CDR3 has 15 residues. Written as DNA, the CDR3 is TGTGCCAGTGCGGTGGGGGCCCGGTCGTATGAGACCCAGTACTTC. Its protein is CASAVGARSYETQYF.

This clonotype was seen only a few times. This chain uses TRBV7-6 with TRBJ2-2; D not resolved. Germline CDR1 and CDR2: SGHVS and FNYEAQ. Trimming took 3 bases from V and 3 from J, leaving 8 bases between them. The CDR3 sequence is 14 residues long. CDR3 in amino acids: CASSLGLHTGELFF. CDR3 in DNA: TGTGCCAGCAGCTTGGGCCTGCACACCGGGGAGCTGTTTTTT.

This clonotype has just a few counts. This chain joins TRBV28 and TRBJ1-2, with D unresolved. The CDR3 totals 17 residues. Trimming stripped 5 bases from V and 0 bases from J, with 19 bases between. CDR1 is MDHEN, CDR2 SYDVKM, per germline. CDR3 sequence: CASSPLGGYDTNYGYTF. The CDR3 DNA reads as TGTGCCAGCAGTCCCCTGGGCGGGTATGATACTAACTATGGCTACACCTTC.

The chain has TRBV5-1 and TRBJ2-5; D is ambiguous. The V end was cut by 0 bases, the J end by 3 bases, with 12 bases between. Germline lookup yields CDR1 SGHRS and CDR2 YFSETQ. The CDR3 has 15 amino acids. CDR3 DNA sequence: TGCGCCAGCAGCTTGGTGACATCCCAGGAAGAGACCCAGTACTTC. Translation: CASSLVTSQEETQYF.

The chain employs TRBV6-2 or TRBV6-3 and TRBJ2-7, with a tentative D call TRBD1 (6 bases). This CDR3 is built from 15 residues. The germline CDR1 and CDR2 sequences are MNHEY and SVGEGT. The V and J ends lost 6 bases and 7 bases respectively, with 22 bases between them. CDR3 in DNA: TGTGCCAGCAGCTCCGGGGTGGGACATCACGATGAGCAGTACGTC. It encodes CASSSGVGHHDEQYV.

This clonotype was seen ten or more times. V is TRBV5-1 and J is TRBJ2-3, with TRBD1 as a possible D gene (6 bases). Germline CDR1 SGHRS, CDR2 YFSETQ. The CDR3 sequence is 15 residues long. V dropped 0 bases and J dropped 0 bases, with 8 bases sitting between them. Here the CDR3 DNA reads TGCGCCAGCAGCTTGGCAGGGGCTAGCACAGATACGCAGTATTTT. Translation gives CASSLAGASTDTQYF. Looking up the rest from reference TRBV5-1 and TRBJ2-3 gives the full variable domain: KAGVTQTPRYLIKTRGQQVTLSCSPISGHRSVSWYQQTPGQGLQFLFEYFSETQRNKGNFPGRFSGRQFSNSRSEMNVSTLELGDSALYLCASSLAGASTDTQYFGPGTRLTVL.

This chain's CDR3 is CATSMDSAKNIQYF. CDR3 bases: TGTGCCACCAGCATGGATTCAGCCAAAAACATTCAGTACTTC. V and J are TRBV6-2 or TRBV6-3 and TRBJ2-4; D unresolved. Germline V lookup: CDR1 MNHEY, CDR2 SVGEGT. V was pared by 10 bases and J by 0 bases, with 13 bases between. The CDR3 consists of 14 residues.

The chain links TRBV5-1 to TRBJ2-5, with 9 bases aligning to TRBD1. The CDR3 consists of 15 residues. CDR1 SGHRS and CDR2 YFSETQ come from the germline V gene. V shed 2 bases and J 1 base; nucleotides not matched to a gene: 3. CDR3 sequence: CASSLQGAPQETQYF. As DNA, the CDR3 is TGCGCCAGCAGCTTACAGGGGGCCCCCCAAGAGACCCAGTACTTC. The full variable domain, rest sourced from reference TRBV5-1 and TRBJ2-5, is KAGVTQTPRYLIKTRGQQVTLSCSPISGHRSVSWYQQTPGQGLQFLFEYFSETQRNKGNFPGRFSGRQFSNSRSEMNVSTLELGDSALYLCASSLQGAPQETQYFGPGTRLLVL.

J is TRBJ1-2 and V is TRBV6-5; a weak D match, TRBD1 (5 bases). Trimming removed 4 bases from V and 4 bases from J, with 13 bases in between. Germline-derived CDR1 and CDR2 are MNHEY and SVGAGI. The CDR3 is 14 amino acids. The CDR3, as DNA: TGTGCCAGCAGTTCCGGGACGTCAAGCTATGGCTACACCTTC. Translating it yields CASSSGTSSYGYTF.

This clonotype has more than one count but fewer than ten. This sequence joins TRBV15 and TRBJ2-2, with 7 bases matching TRBD1. The germline CDR1 and CDR2 sequences are LNHNV and YYDKDF (reference sequence). The CDR3 consists of 17 residues. V shed 3 bases, J shed 5 bases, and the junction held 12 bases outside the gene matches. The CDR3 sequence is CATSRAQQGLGTGELFF. The DNA of the CDR3 is TGTGCCACCAGCAGGGCTCAACAGGGGCTGGGGACCGGGGAGCTGTTTTTT.

The V gene is TRBV5-1, the J gene TRBJ2-7; 9 nucleotides match TRBD1. Germline CDR1 and CDR2: SGHRS and YFSETQ. The CDR3 consists of 13 residues. After removal of 5 bases from V and 7 bases from J, the junction contained 7 bases not matched to a gene. The CDR3 DNA sequence: TGCGCCAGCAGACGGACAGGGGAGGAAGAGCAGTACTTC. Its protein is CASRRTGEEEQYF.

This clonotype came up a few times. The chain combines TRBV12-3 or TRBV12-4 with TRBJ2-7; no clear D. The CDR3 has 14 amino acids. Between the trimmed V and J ends, which lost 5 bases and 4 bases, there was a span of 15 bases. CDR3 protein: CASSPFRRAYEQYF. Here the CDR3 DNA reads TGTGCCAGCAGTCCATTTCGCAGAGCATACGAGCAGTACTTC.

V usage is TRBV9 and J usage is TRBJ2-5; 8 bases fit TRBD2. V was pared by 2 bases and J by 5 bases, with 5 bases of the junction left unmatched. Germline CDR1 is SGDLS and CDR2 is YYNGEE. The CDR3 contains 14 residues. The CDR3 region is CASSVGGGRETQYF. CDR3 DNA: TGTGCCAGCAGCGTCGGGGGGGGGAGGGAGACCCAGTACTTC.

This clonotype was seen only a few times. The rearrangement links TRBV20-1 to TRBJ1-1; 9 positions agree with TRBD1. Germline lookup yields CDR1 DFQATT and CDR2 SNEGSKA (reference sequence). The junction had 3 bases not matched to a gene; V was cut back by 1 base and J by 0 bases. CDR3 length: 15 amino acids. CDR3 sequence: CSARGGQGLNTEAFF. The CDR3 nucleotides read TGCAGTGCTAGAGGGGGACAGGGCTTGAACACTGAAGCTTTCTTT.

The chain has TRBV12-3 or TRBV12-4 and TRBJ1-5, with TRBD1 identical over 7 bases. V was clipped by 8 bases and J by 4 bases; unmatched bases: 8. The CDR3 runs 14 residues. The CDR3 region is CASGQGGWNQPQHF. CDR3 bases: TGTGCCAGCGGGCAGGGGGGTTGGAATCAGCCCCAGCATTTT.

This chain links TRBV27 with TRBJ2-7; 9 bases line up with TRBD1. The J segment lost 4 bases and the V segment lost 5 bases, leaving 9 bases of the junction unmatched. CDR1 and CDR2 (germline): MNHEY, SMNVEV (reference sequence). The CDR3 contains 15 residues. CDR3 sequence: CASSLGTGNIYEQYF. The CDR3 DNA follows: TGTGCCAGCAGTCTCGGGACAGGGAATATTTACGAGCAGTACTTC.

This clonotype was counted between two and nine times. The chain links TRBV2 to TRBJ1-1; D gene uncertain. Germline V lookup: CDR1 SNHLY, CDR2 FYNNEI. There are 15 residues in the CDR3. Trimming removed 8 bases from V and 2 bases from J, with 18 bases in between. CDR3 in amino acids: CASLGRPTPNTEAFF. CDR3 bases: TGTGCCAGCCTAGGGAGGCCAACCCCTAACACTGAAGCTTTCTTT.

This clonotype was found many times. The chain combines TRBV5-1 with TRBJ2-7; 8 positions match TRBD1. Germline CDR1 and CDR2: SGHRS and YFSETQ. The CDR3 has 13 residues. Trimming at V came to 3 bases and at J to 2 bases, leaving 1 base not matched to a gene. CDR3 protein: CASSWTGPYEQYF. The CDR3 DNA reads as TGCGCCAGCAGCTGGACAGGGCCCTACGAGCAGTACTTC. Variable domain in full (rest from reference TRBV5-1 and TRBJ2-7): KAGVTQTPRYLIKTRGQQVTLSCSPISGHRSVSWYQQTPGQGLQFLFEYFSETQRNKGNFPGRFSGRQFSNSRSEMNVSTLELGDSALYLCASSWTGPYEQYFGPGTRLTVT.

The genes are TRBV20-1 and TRBJ1-5, with D possibly matching TRBD1 (5 bases). Trimming pared 6 bases from V and 4 bases from J, leaving 13 bases between. Germline CDR1 is DFQATT and CDR2 is SNEGSKA (reference sequence). The CDR3 is 13 residues long. CDR3 loop: CSAATGLNQPQHF. For the CDR3, the DNA is TGCAGTGCCGCAACAGGCTTGAATCAGCCCCAGCATTTT.

This clonotype was detected only a few times. CDR3 loop: CASSPRHGAGDNEQFF. In DNA, the CDR3 is TGCGCCAGCAGCCCCCGGCACGGGGCCGGGGACAATGAGCAGTTCTTC. The chain uses TRBV4-1 and TRBJ2-1, with D perhaps given as TRBD1 or TRBD2 (5 bases each). The CDR3 is 16 amino acids. V was shortened by 4 bases and J by 5 bases, with 18 bases between the two germline ends. Germline V CDR1 and CDR2: MGHRA, YSYEKL.

This clonotype was seen a few times. The chain joins TRBV20-1 to TRBJ1-2; D remains ambiguous. The germline V and J ends were trimmed by 0 bases and 14 bases, with 13 bases remaining between them. CDR3 length equals 11 residues. Germline loops: CDR1 DFQATT, CDR2 SNEGSKA (reference sequence). CDR3 in amino acids: CSARDGPSLTF. For the CDR3, the DNA is TGCAGTGCTAGAGATGGACCCTCTCTGACCTTC.

This clonotype was detected ten times or more. The V gene is TRBV27, the J gene TRBJ2-7; maybe TRBD1 (6 bases). CDR3 length: 14 residues. V was shortened by 5 bases and J by 0 bases, with 11 bases between the two germline ends. Looked up from germline, CDR1 is MNHEY and CDR2 is SMNVEV (reference sequence). The CDR3 sequence: CASSHKGGSYEQYF. In DNA form, the CDR3 reads TGTGCCAGCAGTCATAAAGGGGGCTCCTACGAGCAGTACTTC.